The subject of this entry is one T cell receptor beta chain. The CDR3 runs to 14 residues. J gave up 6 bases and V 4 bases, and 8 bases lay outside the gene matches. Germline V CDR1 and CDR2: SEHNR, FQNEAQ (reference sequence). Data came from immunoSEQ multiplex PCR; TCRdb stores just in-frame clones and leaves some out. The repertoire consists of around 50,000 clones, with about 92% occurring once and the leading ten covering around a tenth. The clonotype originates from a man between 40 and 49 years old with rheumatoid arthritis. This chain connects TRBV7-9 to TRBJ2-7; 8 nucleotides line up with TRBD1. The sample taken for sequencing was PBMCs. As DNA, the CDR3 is TGTGCCAGCAGCTCGGGGGCAGGGGGCGGCGAGCAGTACTTC. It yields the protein CASSSGAGGGEQYF.